This T cell receptor beta chain emerged from a study of blood T cell repertoires in COVID-19. Study at large: Specimens from acute and convalescent COVID-19 originated in the United States, Italy and Spain. Sources were T cells, B-cell-depleted T cells, or PBMCs; the material itself was cDNA or gDNA.

Study processing details: Estimated nucleated cell counts came from reference gene primer amplification. Method: immunoSEQ multiplex PCR; TCRdb's copy keeps in-frame clones and lacks some. That table gives V, J and clone size, and the DNA gave D and trimming. The data contain roughly 270,000 clones, 88% of them singletons. Deletions cut 5 bases from V and 5 bases from J, with 11 bases between. The CDR3 runs 13 residues. The germline V gene encodes CDR1 MNHEY and CDR2 SVGAGI. Sequenced: peripheral blood. The V and J genes are TRBV6-5 and TRBJ2-3; a weak D match, TRBD2 (7 bases). This TCR derives from a man aged 18 to 29 with active or convalescent COVID-19. This chain's CDR3 is CASSKGGLDTQYF. The CDR3 DNA reads TGTGCCAGCAGTAAGGGGGGGCTAGATACGCAGTATTTT.